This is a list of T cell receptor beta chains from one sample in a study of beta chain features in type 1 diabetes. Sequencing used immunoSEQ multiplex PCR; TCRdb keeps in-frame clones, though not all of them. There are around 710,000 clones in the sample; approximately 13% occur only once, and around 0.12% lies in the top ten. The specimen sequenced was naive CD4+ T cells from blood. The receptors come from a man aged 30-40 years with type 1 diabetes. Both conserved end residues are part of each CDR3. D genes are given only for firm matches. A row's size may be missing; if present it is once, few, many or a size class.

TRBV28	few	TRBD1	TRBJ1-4	TGTGCCAGCAGTTCTCACGCGGACAGGGATGAAAAACTGTTTTTT	CASSSHADRDEKLFF
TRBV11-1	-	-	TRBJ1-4	TGTGCCAGCAGGAATGGGAGTACAACTAATGAAAAACTGTTTTTT	CASRNGSTTNEKLFF
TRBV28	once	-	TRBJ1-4	TGTGCCAGCAGTGGACCGGCCCCTGAAAAACTGTTTTTT	CASSGPAPEKLFF
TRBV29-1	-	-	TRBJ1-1	TGCAGCGTTAGCAGGGTATCATGGACTGAAGCTTTCTTT	CSVSRVSWTEAFF
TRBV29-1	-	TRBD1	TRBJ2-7	TGCAGCGGCGGACAGGGTACCTACGAGCAGTACTTC	CSGGQGTYEQYF
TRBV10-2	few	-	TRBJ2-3	TGCGCCAGCAGCTACACAGATACGCAGTATTTT	CASSYTDTQYF
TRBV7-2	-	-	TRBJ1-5	TGTGCCAGCAGCCCCGACAGAGGCAATCAGCCCCAGCATTTT	CASSPDRGNQPQHF
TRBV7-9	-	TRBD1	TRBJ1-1	TGTGCCAGCAGCTTAGCGCCGGGACAGCGGAACACTGAAGCTTTCTTT	CASSLAPGQRNTEAFF
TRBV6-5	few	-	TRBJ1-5	TGTGCCAGCAGTTCTACTAACGGCAATCAGCCCCAGCATTTT	CASSSTNGNQPQHF
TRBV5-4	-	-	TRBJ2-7	TGTGCCAGCAGCCCGGGACTGAAGTACGAGCAGTACTTC	CASSPGLKYEQYF
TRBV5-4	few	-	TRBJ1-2	TGTGCCAGCAGCTTGGCAGGGGAACATTCGGGCTACACCTTC	CASSLAGEHSGYTF
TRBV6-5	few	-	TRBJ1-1	TGTGCCAGCAGAAAACGGGGACAACACACTGAAGCTTTCTTT	CASRKRGQHTEAFF
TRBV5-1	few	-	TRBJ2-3	TGCGCCAGCAGCTTGGGGCAGGGCCGCACAGATACGCAGTATTTT	CASSLGQGRTDTQYF
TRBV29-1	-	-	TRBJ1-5	TGCAGCGCCGCACTAGGGAATTTAGAGCCCCAGCATTTT	CSAALGNLEPQHF
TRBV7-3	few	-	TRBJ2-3	TGTGCCAGCAGCTCCACTGTTGCAGTCACAGATACGCAGTATTTT	CASSSTVAVTDTQYF
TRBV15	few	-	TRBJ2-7	TGTGCCACCAGCAGAGGTGCGGACCTAGCCCACGAGCAGTACTTC	CATSRGADLAHEQYF
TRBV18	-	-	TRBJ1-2	TGTGCCAGCCCAGAGGAGCAGGGTGATGGCTACACCTTC	CASPEEQGDGYTF
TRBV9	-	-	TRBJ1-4	TGTGCCAGCAGCGCCCGAGTAGGGGGGGAAGAAAAACTGTTTTTT	CASSARVGGEEKLFF
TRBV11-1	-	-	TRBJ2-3	TGTGCCAGCAGCTTAAGATCAGATACGCAGTATTTT	CASSLRSDTQYF
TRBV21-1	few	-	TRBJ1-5	TGTGCCACCATTCCACCGGGACAGGGTTATTATCAGCCCCAGCATTTT	CATIPPGQGYYQPQHF
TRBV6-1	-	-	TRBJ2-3	TGTGCCAGCAGTGAATCTCACGGCACAGATACGCAGTATTTT	CASSESHGTDTQYF
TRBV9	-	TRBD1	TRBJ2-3	TGTGCCAGCAGCGTAGACGGACAGGGGCGGAGAGATACGCAGTATTTT	CASSVDGQGRRDTQYF
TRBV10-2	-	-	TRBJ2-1	TGCGCCAGCAGTGAGGGGGGCCCGGGGGCGCTCGGTTACAATGAGCAGTTCTTC	CASSEGGPGALGYNEQFF
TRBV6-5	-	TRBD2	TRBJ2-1	TGTGCCAGCAGTACCGCCGGGACTACCAAGTTCTTC	CASSTAGTTKFF
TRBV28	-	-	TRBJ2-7	TGTGCCAGCAGTTTAATCCCCTCCGAGCAGTACTTC	CASSLIPSEQYF
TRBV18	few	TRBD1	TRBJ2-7	TGTGCCAGCTCAGCCGGGACAGCCTCCTACGAGCAGTACTTC	CASSAGTASYEQYF
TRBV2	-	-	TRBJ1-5	TGTGCCAGCAGTGAATTGGGAAATCAGCCCCAGCATTTT	CASSELGNQPQHF
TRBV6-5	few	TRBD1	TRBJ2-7	TGTGCCAGCAGCCTTGACAGGGCGCCTTCCTACGAGCAGTACTTC	CASSLDRAPSYEQYF
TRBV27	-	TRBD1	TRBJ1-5	TGTGCCAGCAGTCGGGCCGGGACAGGGTATCAGCCCCAGCATTTT	CASSRAGTGYQPQHF
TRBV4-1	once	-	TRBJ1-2	TGCGCCAGCAGCCAAGATGAAGGTCGCGGCGAGGGCTACACCTTC	CASSQDEGRGEGYTF
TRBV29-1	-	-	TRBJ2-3	TGCAGCGTTGCCGTAGGTCTCCCCACAGATACGCAGTATTTT	CSVAVGLPTDTQYF
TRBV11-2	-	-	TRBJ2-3	TGTGCCAGCAGCTTAAGCCCCCTGGATACGCAGTATTTT	CASSLSPLDTQYF
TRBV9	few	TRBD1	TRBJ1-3	TGTGCCAGCAGCCCCGGACAGGGGAGGTACTCTGGAAACACCATATATTTT	CASSPGQGRYSGNTIYF
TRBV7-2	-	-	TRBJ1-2	TGTGCCAGCAGCCAACCCGCCGGCAGCACAATCTCCTATGGCTACACCTTC	CASSQPAGSTISYGYTF
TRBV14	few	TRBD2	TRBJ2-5	TGTGCCAGCAGCCCATACGGGACTAGAAAAGAGACCCAGTACTTC	CASSPYGTRKETQYF
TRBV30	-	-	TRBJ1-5	TGTGCCTGGACTGACGGTAGCAATCAGCCCCAGCATTTT	CAWTDGSNQPQHF
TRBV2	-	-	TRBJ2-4	TGTGCCAGCAGTGATGGGACATTGAACATTCAGTACTTC	CASSDGTLNIQYF
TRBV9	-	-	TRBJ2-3	TGTGCCAGCAGCGTAGAGTCCAGCTCAGATACGCAGTATTTT	CASSVESSSDTQYF
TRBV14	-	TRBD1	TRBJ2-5	TGTGCCAGCAGCTGGGACAGGGGGCGGCCAGAGACCCAGTACTTC	CASSWDRGRPETQYF
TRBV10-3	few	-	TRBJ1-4	TGTGCCATCAGTGAGAAATCCAATGTCGGTGAAAAACTGTTTTTT	CAISEKSNVGEKLFF
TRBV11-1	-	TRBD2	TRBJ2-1	TGTGCCAGCAGCCGGACTAGCGGGGGCTCCTACAATGAGCAGTTCTTC	CASSRTSGGSYNEQFF
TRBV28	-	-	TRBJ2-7	TGTGCCAGCAGTCAGGGGAGATACGAGCAGTACTTC	CASSQGRYEQYF
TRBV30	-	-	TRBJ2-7	TGTGCCTGGAGTGCAAGGGCTCGGCAGTACTTC	CAWSARARQYF
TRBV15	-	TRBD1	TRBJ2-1	TGTGCCACCAGCAGAGAAAGACAGGGCAATGAGCAGTTCTTC	CATSRERQGNEQFF
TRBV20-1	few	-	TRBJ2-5	TGCAGTGCTCCTACAGGCGGGACCCAGTACTTC	CSAPTGGTQYF
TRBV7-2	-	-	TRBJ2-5	TGTGCCAGCAGCAGGACCGGGCAGGCCCAGTACTTC	CASSRTGQAQYF
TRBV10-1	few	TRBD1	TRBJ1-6	TGCGCCAGCAGTGAGGGGACAGGGGATTCACCCCTCCACTTT	CASSEGTGDSPLHF
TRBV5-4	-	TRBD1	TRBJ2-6	TGTGCCAGCAGCAAGGACAGGAATGGGGCCAACGTCCTGACTTTC	CASSKDRNGANVLTF
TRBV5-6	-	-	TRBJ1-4	TGTGCCAGCAGCTTGGACATTGCCGCCTCACGGAAACTGTTTTTT	CASSLDIAASRKLFF
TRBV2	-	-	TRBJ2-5	TGTGCCAGCCGAAGGGGGATCCAAGAGACCCAGTACTTC	CASRRGIQETQYF
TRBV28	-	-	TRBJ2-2	TGTGCCAGCGGACTTACGGGCCCCGGTGCGGGCGGGGAGCTGTTTTTT	CASGLTGPGAGGELFF
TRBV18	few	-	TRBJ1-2	TGTGCCAGCTCACCAGGGGAGGGAGACTATGGCTACACCTTC	CASSPGEGDYGYTF
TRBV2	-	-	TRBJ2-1	TGTGCCAGCAGTGAAAGGGCAGACAATGAGCAGTTCTTC	CASSERADNEQFF
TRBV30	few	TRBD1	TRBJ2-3	TGTGCCTGGGGCCCCGGGACAGGCCCGGATACGCAGTATTTT	CAWGPGTGPDTQYF
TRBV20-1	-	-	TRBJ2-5	TGCAGTGCTAGATCGGAGACCCAGTACTTC	CSARSETQYF
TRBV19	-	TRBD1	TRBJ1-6	TGTGCCAGTAGTGCGGGACAGGGGGCCTATTCACCCCTCCACTTT	CASSAGQGAYSPLHF
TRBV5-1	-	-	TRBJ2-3	TGCGCCAGCAGCACCGGGGGTACTGATACGCAGTATTTT	CASSTGGTDTQYF